One and the same sample provided the 16 T cell receptor beta chains below, sequenced in a study of blood T cell repertoires in COVID-19 (dated by TCRdb to the early 2020s). Receptor libraries were prepared by the immunoSEQ multiplex PCR assay. Drawn from immuneACCESS, this table holds only the in-frame rearrangements with V and J called that TCRdb kept. Clones are partly lost; checked studies trace under half to an unresolved V gene and leave the rest unexplained. The sample table lists about 200,000 clones, approximately 86% of them with a count of one. The ten largest clones take up less than 5.5% of the sample. The sample consisted of PBMCs or T cells enriched from blood (not recorded which). These TCRs come from a woman in her fifties or sixties with acute COVID-19.

The V call is TRBV19, the J call TRBJ1-5; 9 nucleotides match TRBD1. With V trimmed by 0 bases and J by 4 bases, 7 bases remained unmatched. The CDR3 sequence is 17 residues long. CDR1 LNHDA and CDR2 SQIVND come from the germline V gene (reference sequence). The CDR3 region is CASSIDGTGRVNQPQHF. CDR3 sequence (DNA): TGTGCCAGTAGTATAGATGGGACAGGGAGGGTGAATCAGCCCCAGCATTTT.

The chain couples TRBV7-2 to TRBJ2-1, with a weak D call TRBD2 (5 bases). This CDR3 has 15 amino acids. The germline CDR1 and CDR2 sequences are SGHTA and FQGNSA. Trimming took 3 bases from V and 4 from J, leaving 13 bases between them. CDR3: CASSFSTGEYNEQFF. CDR3 bases: TGTGCCAGCAGCTTTTCGACCGGGGAGTACAATGAGCAGTTCTTC.

This clone came up a few times. CDR3 nucleotides: TGTGCCAGCAGCTTCAAAGTTAGCGGACGGAAAGACAATGAGCAGTTCTTC. Translating gives CASSFKVSGRKDNEQFF. The rearrangement links TRBV11-2 to TRBJ2-1; a possible D gene is TRBD2 (6 bases). The CDR3 loop spans 17 amino acids. V shed 3 bases and J shed 5 bases, with 20 bases lying between them. CDR1 is SGHAT, CDR2 FQNNGV, per germline.

J is TRBJ1-6 and V is TRBV4-3, with D perhaps TRBD1 (5 bases). The CDR3 extends over 14 amino acids. The V gene lost 11 bases and the J gene lost 3 bases, with 14 bases spanning the gap. Germline V gives CDR1 LGHNA, CDR2 YSLEER. Here the CDR3 DNA reads TGCGCCTGCCCGGGGGAGGACTATAATTCACCCCTCCACTTT. Translating it yields CACPGEDYNSPLHF.

This chain connects TRBV10-3 to TRBJ2-1, with D perhaps matching TRBD1 (6 bases). Trimming cost V 0 bases and J 3 bases, with 9 bases left between them. Germline loops: CDR1 ENHRY, CDR2 SYGVKD. The CDR3 consists of 15 residues. The CDR3 is CAISESGTSYNEQFF. The CDR3 nucleotides are TGTGCCATCAGTGAGTCAGGGACAAGCTACAATGAGCAGTTCTTC.

The gene calls are TRBV29-1 and TRBJ1-2; 7 positions agree with TRBD1. The CDR3 contains 13 residues. Trimming removed 3 bases from V and 4 bases from J; junction bases left unmatched: 5. Germline assignment: CDR1 SQVTM and CDR2 ANQGSEA. CDR3 coding DNA: TGCAGCGTTGATGAGGGGGCGGGCTATGGCTACACCTTC. Amino acid sequence: CSVDEGAGYGYTF.

The chain uses TRBV5-5 and TRBJ2-3; D possibly corresponds to TRBD2 (5 bases). Germline loops: CDR1 SGHKS, CDR2 YYEKEE (reference sequence). The CDR3 is 12 residues long. The germline V and J ends were trimmed by 4 bases and 6 bases, with 9 bases remaining between them. CDR3 region: CASSPVADTQYF. The CDR3 DNA follows: TGTGCCAGCAGCCCGGTAGCGGATACGCAGTATTTT. Together with reference TRBV5-5 and TRBJ2-3, the CDR3 gives the full variable domain: DAGVTQSPTHLIKTRGQQVTLRCSPISGHKSVSWYQQVLGQGPQFIFQYYEKEERGRGNFPDRFSARQFPNYSSELNVNALLLGDSALYLCASSPVADTQYFGPGTRLTVL.

This chain joins TRBV7-2 and TRBJ2-4; D ambiguous. Germline-derived CDR1 and CDR2 are SGHTA and FQGNSA. The CDR3 is 13 amino acids. The germline V and J ends were trimmed by 1 base and 5 bases, with 6 bases remaining between them. CDR3 loop: CASSLDAENIQYF. Written as DNA, the CDR3 is TGTGCCAGCAGCTTAGATGCGGAAAACATTCAGTACTTC.

The chain couples TRBV4-3 to TRBJ2-1, with a weak D call TRBD1 (5 bases). Per the germline V gene, CDR1 is LGHNA and CDR2 is YSLEER. CDR3 length: 12 amino acids. V was cut by 4 bases and J by 8 bases, with 9 bases left in between. CDR3 amino acids: CASSRQGYEQFF. CDR3 in DNA: TGCGCCAGCAGCCGGCAGGGATATGAGCAGTTCTTC.

This clone was detected once. V is TRBV4-3 and J is TRBJ2-7, with 7 nucleotides matching TRBD2. The V segment lost 3 bases and the J segment 0 bases; nucleotides outside the gene matches: 2. CDR1 LGHNA and CDR2 YSLEER come from the germline V gene. This CDR3 spans 14 amino acids. CDR3 in amino acids: CASSQRGSSYEQYF. In DNA form, the CDR3 reads TGCGCCAGCAGCCAGCGCGGGAGCTCCTACGAGCAGTACTTC.

The rearrangement uses TRBV6-5 and TRBJ1-5, with D hard to call. Trimming pared 5 bases from V and 1 base from J, leaving 9 bases between. CDR3 length: 14 residues. Germline CDR1 and CDR2: MNHEY and SVGAGI. The CDR3: CASSPTLSNQPQHF. CDR3 nucleotides: TGTGCCAGCAGTCCGACACTGAGCAATCAGCCCCAGCATTTT.

The chain uses TRBV11-3 and TRBJ1-3; D remains ambiguous. The CDR3 contains 15 residues. V gave up 6 bases and J gave up 9 bases, with 21 bases separating them. Germline CDR1 is SGHNT and CDR2 is YENEEA. Here the CDR3 reads CASSRTAAPAGTIYF. For the CDR3, the DNA is TGTGCCAGCAGTAGAACCGCAGCTCCGGCGGGCACCATATATTTT.

The chain recombines TRBV7-9 with TRBJ1-6; perhaps TRBD1 as D (5 bases). Germline CDR1 SEHNR, CDR2 FQNEAQ (reference sequence). The CDR3 covers 15 residues. The V and J ends lost 5 bases and 3 bases respectively, with 11 bases between them. CDR3 region: CASSPSGGYNSPLHF. The DNA for the CDR3 is TGTGCCAGCAGCCCCTCCGGGGGCTATAATTCACCCCTCCACTTT.

The V gene is TRBV18, the J gene TRBJ2-7, with a tentative D call TRBD1 (5 bases). Between the trimmed V and J ends, which lost 4 bases and 2 bases, there was a span of 21 bases. CDR1 is KGHSH and CDR2 is LQKENI in the germline V gene. This CDR3 is built from 17 residues. This chain's CDR3 is CASSRQPGLSTPYEQYV. The CDR3 DNA sequence: TGTGCCAGCTCACGTCAACCAGGGCTTTCAACGCCCTACGAGCAGTACGTC.

The chain recombines TRBV7-9 with TRBJ1-3; D remains ambiguous. This CDR3 is built from 17 residues. CDR1 is SEHNR and CDR2 is FQNEAQ in the germline V gene (reference sequence). Trimming removed 4 bases at V and 0 bases at J, with 16 bases between. The CDR3 here is CASSSDKTSFSGNTIYF. The DNA for the CDR3 is TGTGCCAGCAGCTCCGATAAGACATCTTTCTCTGGAAACACCATATATTTT. The whole variable domain, filled in from reference TRBV7-9 and TRBJ1-3, reads DTGVSQNPRHKITKRGQNVTFRCDPISEHNRLYWYRQTLGQGPEFLTYFQNEAQLEKSRLLSDRFSAERPKGSFSTLEIQRTEQGDSAMYLCASSSDKTSFSGNTIYFGEGSWLTVV.

This rearrangement joins TRBV7-2 to TRBJ1-2; no reliable D call. CDR3 length equals 15 residues. V lost 1 base and J 1 base, leaving 10 bases between the germline ends. Germline values: CDR1 SGHTA, CDR2 FQGNSA. The CDR3 sequence: CASSLDSGNNYGYTF. The CDR3, as DNA: TGTGCCAGCAGCTTAGATTCGGGGAATAACTATGGCTACACCTTC.